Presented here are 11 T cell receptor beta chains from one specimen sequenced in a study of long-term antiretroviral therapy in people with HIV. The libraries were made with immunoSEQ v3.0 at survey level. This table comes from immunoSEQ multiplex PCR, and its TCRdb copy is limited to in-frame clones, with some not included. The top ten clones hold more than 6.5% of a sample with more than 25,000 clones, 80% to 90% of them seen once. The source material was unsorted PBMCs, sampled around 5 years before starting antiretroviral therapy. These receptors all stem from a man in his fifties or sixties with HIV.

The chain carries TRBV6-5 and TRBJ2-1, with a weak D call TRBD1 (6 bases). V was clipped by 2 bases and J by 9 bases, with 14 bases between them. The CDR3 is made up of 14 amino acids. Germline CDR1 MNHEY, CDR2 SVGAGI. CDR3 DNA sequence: TGTGCCAGCAGTTACCAGGGGCCCTATTCTGAGCAGTTCTTC. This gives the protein CASSYQGPYSEQFF.

CDR3 sequence: CASSWGQFNSPLHF. DNA of the CDR3: TGTGCCAGCAGTTGGGGACAGTTCAATTCACCCCTCCACTTT. The chain carries TRBV27 and TRBJ1-6, with 7 bases identical to TRBD1. The CDR3 sequence is 14 residues long. Germline V gene sequence: CDR1 MNHEY, CDR2 SMNVEV (reference sequence). Trimming took 4 bases from V and 7 from J; bases not matched to a gene: 4.

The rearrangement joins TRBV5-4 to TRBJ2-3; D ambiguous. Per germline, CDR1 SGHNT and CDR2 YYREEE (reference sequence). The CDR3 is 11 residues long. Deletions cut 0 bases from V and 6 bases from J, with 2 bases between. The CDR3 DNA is TGTGCCAGCAGCTTGGAGGATACGCAGTATTTT. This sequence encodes CASSLEDTQYF.

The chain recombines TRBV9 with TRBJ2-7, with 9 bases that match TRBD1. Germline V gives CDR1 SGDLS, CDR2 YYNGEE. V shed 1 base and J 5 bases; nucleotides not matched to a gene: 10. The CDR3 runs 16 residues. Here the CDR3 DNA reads TGTGCCAGCAGCGTATACCAAGGGACAGGGTTCAACGAGCAGTACTTC. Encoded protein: CASSVYQGTGFNEQYF.

The CDR3: CASSLGVSLYEQYF. CDR3 DNA: TGTGCCAGCAGCTTAGGGGTTAGCCTCTACGAGCAGTACTTC. This rearrangement joins TRBV7-9 to TRBJ2-7; D uncertain. The germline CDR1 and CDR2 sequences are SEHNR and FQNEAQ (reference sequence). The CDR3 sequence is 14 residues long. V was cut by 1 base and J by 3 bases, with 10 bases left in between.

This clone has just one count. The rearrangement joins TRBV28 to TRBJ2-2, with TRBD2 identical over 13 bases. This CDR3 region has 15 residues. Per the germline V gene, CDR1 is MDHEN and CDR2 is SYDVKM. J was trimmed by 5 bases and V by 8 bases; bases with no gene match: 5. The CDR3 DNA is TGTGCCAGCTCAAGACTAGCGGGGGGAACCGGGGAGCTGTTTTTT. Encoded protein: CASSRLAGGTGELFF.

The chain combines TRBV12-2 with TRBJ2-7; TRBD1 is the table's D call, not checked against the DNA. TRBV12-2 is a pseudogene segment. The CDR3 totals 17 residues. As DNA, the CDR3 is TGTGCAAGTCGCTTAGCTTGCACGGCCCAGGAAATCTACGAGCAGTACTTC. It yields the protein CASRLACTAQEIYEQYF.

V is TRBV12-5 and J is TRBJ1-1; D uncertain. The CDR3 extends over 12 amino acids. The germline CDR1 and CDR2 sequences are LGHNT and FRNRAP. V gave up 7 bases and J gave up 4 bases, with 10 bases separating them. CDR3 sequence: CASADQGTEAFF. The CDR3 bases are TGTGCTAGTGCGGACCAAGGCACTGAAGCTTTCTTT.

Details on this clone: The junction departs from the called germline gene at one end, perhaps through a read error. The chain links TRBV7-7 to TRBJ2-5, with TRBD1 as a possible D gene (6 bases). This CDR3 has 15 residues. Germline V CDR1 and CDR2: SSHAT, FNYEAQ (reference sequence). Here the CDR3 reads CASSPRWGREETQYF. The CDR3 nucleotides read TGTGCTAGCAGCCCAAGATGGGGGCGAGAAGAGACCCAGTACTTC.

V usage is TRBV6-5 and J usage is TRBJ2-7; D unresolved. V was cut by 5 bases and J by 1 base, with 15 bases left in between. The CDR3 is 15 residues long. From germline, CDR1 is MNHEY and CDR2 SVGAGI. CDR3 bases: TGTGCCAGCAGTCGTCACGGGTCTAAATCCTACGAGCAGTACTTC. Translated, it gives CASSRHGSKSYEQYF.

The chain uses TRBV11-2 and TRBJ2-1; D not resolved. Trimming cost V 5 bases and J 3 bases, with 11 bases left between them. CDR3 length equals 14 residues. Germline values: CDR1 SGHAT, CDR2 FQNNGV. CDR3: CASSPRLSYNEQFF. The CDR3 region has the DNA TGTGCCAGCAGCCCGCGGTTGAGCTACAATGAGCAGTTCTTC.